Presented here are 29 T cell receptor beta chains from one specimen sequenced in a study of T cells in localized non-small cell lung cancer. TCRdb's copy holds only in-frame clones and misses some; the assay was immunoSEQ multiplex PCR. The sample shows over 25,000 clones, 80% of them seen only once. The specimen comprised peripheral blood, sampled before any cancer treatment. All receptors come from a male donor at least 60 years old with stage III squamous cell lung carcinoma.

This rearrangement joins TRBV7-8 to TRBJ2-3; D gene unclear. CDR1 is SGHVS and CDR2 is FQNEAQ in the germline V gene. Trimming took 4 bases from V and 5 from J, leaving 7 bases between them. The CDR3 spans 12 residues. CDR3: CASSYVLDTQYF. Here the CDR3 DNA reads TGTGCCAGCAGCTACGTTTTAGATACGCAGTATTTT.

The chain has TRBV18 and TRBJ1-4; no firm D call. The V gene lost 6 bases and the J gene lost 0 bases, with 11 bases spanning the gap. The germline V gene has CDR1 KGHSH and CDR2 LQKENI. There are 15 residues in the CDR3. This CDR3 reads CASSLTIATNEKLFF. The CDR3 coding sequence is TGTGCCAGCTCCCTTACAATAGCAACTAATGAAAAACTGTTTTTT.

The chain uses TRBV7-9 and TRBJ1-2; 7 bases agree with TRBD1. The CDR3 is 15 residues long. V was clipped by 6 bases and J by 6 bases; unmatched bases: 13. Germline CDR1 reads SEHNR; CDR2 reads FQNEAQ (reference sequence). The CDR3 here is CASRQGGGQRDGYTF. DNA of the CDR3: TGTGCCAGCAGACAAGGGGGGGGACAGCGAGATGGCTACACCTTC.

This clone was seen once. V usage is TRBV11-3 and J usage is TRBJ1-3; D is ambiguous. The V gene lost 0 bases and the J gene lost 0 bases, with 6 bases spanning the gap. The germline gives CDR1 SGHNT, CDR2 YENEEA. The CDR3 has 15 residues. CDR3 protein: CASSLDSDSGNTIYF. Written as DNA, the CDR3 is TGTGCCAGCAGCTTAGATTCGGACTCTGGAAACACCATATATTTT.

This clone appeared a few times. This chain's CDR3 is CASSFGQGGSNQPQHF. The CDR3 coding sequence is TGTGCCAGCAGTTTCGGGCAGGGCGGGAGCAATCAGCCCCAGCATTTT. V is TRBV28 and J is TRBJ1-5, with D possibly TRBD1 on 5 matching bases. Deletions cut 3 bases from V and 1 base from J, with 13 bases between. The CDR3 contains 16 residues. Germline V gene sequence: CDR1 MDHEN, CDR2 SYDVKM.

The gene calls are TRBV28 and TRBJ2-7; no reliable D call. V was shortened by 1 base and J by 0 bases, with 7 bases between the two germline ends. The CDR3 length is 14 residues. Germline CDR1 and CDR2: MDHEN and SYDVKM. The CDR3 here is CASSLLGNSYEQYF. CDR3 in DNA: TGTGCCAGCAGTTTATTAGGGAACTCCTACGAGCAGTACTTC.

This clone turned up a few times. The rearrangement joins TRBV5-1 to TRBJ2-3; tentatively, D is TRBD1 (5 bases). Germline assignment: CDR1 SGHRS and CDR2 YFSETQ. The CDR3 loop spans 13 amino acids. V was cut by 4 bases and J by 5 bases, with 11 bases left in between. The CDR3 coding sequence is TGCGCCAGCAGCAGTCAGGGTGGAGATACGCAGTATTTT. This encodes CASSSQGGDTQYF.

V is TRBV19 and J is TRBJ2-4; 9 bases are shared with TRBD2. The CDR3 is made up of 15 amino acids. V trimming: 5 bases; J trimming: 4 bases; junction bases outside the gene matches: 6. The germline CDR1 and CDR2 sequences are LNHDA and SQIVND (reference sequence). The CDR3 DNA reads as TGTGCCAGTAGTCGGCGGGGGGGCCAGAAAAACATTCAGTACTTC. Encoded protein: CASSRRGGQKNIQYF.

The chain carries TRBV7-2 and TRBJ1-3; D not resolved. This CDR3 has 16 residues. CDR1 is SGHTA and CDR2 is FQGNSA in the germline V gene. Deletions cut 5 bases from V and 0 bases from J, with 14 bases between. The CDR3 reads CASSPHTGSSGNTIYF. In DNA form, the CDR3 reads TGTGCCAGCAGCCCCCACACGGGAAGCTCTGGAAACACCATATATTTT. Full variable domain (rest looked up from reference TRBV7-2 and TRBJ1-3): GAGVSQSPSNKVTEKGKDVELRCDPISGHTALYWYRQSLGQGLEFLIYFQGNSAPDKSGLPSDRFSAERTGGSVSTLTIQRTQQEDSAVYLCASSPHTGSSGNTIYFGEGSWLTVV.

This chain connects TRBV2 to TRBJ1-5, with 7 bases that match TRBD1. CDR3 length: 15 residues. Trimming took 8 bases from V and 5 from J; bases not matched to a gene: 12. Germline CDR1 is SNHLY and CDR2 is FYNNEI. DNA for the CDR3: TGTGCCAGCGGGGAGGGAGAGACAGGGCATCAGCCCCAGCATTTT. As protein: CASGEGETGHQPQHF.

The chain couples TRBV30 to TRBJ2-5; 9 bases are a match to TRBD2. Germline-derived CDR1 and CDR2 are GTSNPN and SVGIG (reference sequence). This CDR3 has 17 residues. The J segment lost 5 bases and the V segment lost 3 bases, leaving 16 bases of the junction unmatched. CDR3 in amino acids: CAWSRGLAGGPGETQYF. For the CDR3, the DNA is TGTGCCTGGAGCAGAGGCCTCGCGGGAGGGCCGGGGGAGACCCAGTACTTC.

The CDR3 DNA sequence: TGTGCCGTCGGCGGGAGAGGCGACACCGGGGAGCTGTTTTTT. It specifies CAVGGRGDTGELFF. V gene TRBV28 combines with J gene TRBJ2-2; 7 nucleotides match TRBD2. This CDR3 comprises 14 residues. Germline V CDR1 and CDR2: MDHEN, SYDVKM. V was clipped by 11 bases and J by 3 bases; unmatched bases: 9.

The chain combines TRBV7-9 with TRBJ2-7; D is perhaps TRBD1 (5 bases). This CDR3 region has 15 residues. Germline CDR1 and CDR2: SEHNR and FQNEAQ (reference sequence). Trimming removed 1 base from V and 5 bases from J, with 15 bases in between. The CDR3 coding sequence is TGTGCCAGCAGCTTAGTTTTAACAGGACCGGACGAGCAGTACTTC. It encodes CASSLVLTGPDEQYF.

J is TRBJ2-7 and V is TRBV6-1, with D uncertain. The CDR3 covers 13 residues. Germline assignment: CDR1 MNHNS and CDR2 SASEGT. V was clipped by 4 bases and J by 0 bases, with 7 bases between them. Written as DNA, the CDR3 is TGTGCCAGCAGTGTGGAGAGCTCCTACGAGCAGTACTTC. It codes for CASSVESSYEQYF.

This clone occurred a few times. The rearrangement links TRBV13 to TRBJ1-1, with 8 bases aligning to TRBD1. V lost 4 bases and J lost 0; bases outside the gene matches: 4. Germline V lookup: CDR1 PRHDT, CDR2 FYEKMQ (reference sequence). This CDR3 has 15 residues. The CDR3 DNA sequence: TGTGCCAGCAGCTCCCCGACAGGGGTGAACACTGAAGCTTTCTTT. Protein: CASSSPTGVNTEAFF.

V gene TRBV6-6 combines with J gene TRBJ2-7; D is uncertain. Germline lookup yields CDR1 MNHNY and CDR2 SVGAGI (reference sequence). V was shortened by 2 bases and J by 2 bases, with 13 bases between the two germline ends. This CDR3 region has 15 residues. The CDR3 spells CASSYATQATYEQYF. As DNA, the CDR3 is TGTGCCAGCAGTTACGCAACCCAGGCGACCTACGAGCAGTACTTC.

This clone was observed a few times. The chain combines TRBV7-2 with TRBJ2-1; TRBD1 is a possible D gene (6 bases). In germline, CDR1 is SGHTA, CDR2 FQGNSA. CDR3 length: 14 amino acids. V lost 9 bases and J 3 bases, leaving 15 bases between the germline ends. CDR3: CASSGAGDYNEQFF. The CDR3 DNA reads TGTGCCAGTTCTGGGGCAGGGGACTACAATGAGCAGTTCTTC. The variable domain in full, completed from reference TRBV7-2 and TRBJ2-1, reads GAGVSQSPSNKVTEKGKDVELRCDPISGHTALYWYRQSLGQGLEFLIYFQGNSAPDKSGLPSDRFSAERTGGSVSTLTIQRTQQEDSAVYLCASSGAGDYNEQFFGPGTRLTVL.

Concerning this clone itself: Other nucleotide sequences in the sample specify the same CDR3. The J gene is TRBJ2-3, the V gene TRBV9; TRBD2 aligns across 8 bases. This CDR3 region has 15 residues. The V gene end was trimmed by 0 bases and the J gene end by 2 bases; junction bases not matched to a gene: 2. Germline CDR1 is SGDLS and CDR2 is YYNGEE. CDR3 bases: TGTGCCAGCAGCGTAGCGGGAGGGGACACAGATACGCAGTATTTT. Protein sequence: CASSVAGGDTDTQYF.

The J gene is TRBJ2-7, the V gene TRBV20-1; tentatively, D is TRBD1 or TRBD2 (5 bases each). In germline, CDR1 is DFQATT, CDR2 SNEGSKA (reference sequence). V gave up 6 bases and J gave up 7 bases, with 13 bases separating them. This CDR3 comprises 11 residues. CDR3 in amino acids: CSAERGFEQYF. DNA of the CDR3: TGCAGTGCGGAGAGGGGATTTGAGCAGTACTTC.

In DNA, the CDR3 is TGTGCCAGCAGCTTTCCCAGGACTGCCTACGAGCAGTACTTC. Protein sequence: CASSFPRTAYEQYF. The gene calls are TRBV5-6 and TRBJ2-7, with a tentative D call TRBD2 (5 bases). The V end was cut by 2 bases, the J end by 2 bases, with 11 bases between. CDR1 is SGHDT, CDR2 YYEEEE, per germline. The CDR3 has 14 amino acids.

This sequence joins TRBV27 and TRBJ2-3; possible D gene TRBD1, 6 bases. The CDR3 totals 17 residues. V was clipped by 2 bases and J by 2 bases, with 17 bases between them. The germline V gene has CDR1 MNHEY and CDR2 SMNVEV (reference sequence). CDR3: CASSLRPKGGFTDTQYF. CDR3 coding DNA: TGTGCCAGCAGTTTACGCCCAAAAGGGGGATTCACAGATACGCAGTATTTT.

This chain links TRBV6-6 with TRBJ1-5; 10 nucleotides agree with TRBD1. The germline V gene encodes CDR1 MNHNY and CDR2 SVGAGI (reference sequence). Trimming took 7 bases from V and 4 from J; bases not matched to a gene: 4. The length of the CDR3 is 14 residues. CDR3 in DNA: TGTGCCAGCATGAAGGGACAGGGGAATCAGCCCCAGCATTTT. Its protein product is CASMKGQGNQPQHF.

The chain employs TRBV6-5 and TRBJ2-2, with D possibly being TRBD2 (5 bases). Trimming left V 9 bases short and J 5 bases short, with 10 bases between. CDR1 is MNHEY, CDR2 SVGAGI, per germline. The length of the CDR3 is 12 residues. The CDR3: CASLSATGELFF. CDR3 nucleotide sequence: TGTGCCAGTCTTAGCGCGACCGGGGAGCTGTTTTTT.

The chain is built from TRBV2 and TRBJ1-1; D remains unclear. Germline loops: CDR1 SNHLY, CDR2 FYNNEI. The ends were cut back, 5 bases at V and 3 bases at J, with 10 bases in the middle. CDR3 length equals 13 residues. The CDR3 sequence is CASSPLEDTEAFF. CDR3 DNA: TGTGCCAGCAGTCCGTTAGAGGACACTGAAGCTTTCTTT.

In DNA, the CDR3 is TGTGCCAGCAGCTCCCTCGGGACAGGGGTTCCCTACGAGCAGTACTTC. This gives the protein CASSSLGTGVPYEQYF. The gene calls are TRBV28 and TRBJ2-7; 10 bases line up with TRBD1. Germline-derived CDR1 and CDR2 are MDHEN and SYDVKM. The junction had 10 bases not matched to a gene; V was cut back by 6 bases and J by 2 bases. The CDR3 is 16 residues long.

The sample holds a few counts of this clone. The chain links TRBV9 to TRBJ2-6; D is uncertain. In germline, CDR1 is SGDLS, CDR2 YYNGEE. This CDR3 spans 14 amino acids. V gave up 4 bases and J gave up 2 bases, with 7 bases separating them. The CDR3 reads CASSPNAGANVLTF. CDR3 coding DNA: TGTGCCAGCAGCCCGAACGCTGGGGCCAACGTCCTGACTTTC.

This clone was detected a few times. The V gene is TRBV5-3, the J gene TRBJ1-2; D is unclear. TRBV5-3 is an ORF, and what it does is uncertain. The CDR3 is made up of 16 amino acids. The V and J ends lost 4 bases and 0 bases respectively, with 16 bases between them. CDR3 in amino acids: CARSGTCEGTNYGYTF. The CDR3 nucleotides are TGTGCCAGAAGCGGCACTTGCGAAGGGACTAACTATGGCTACACCTTC.

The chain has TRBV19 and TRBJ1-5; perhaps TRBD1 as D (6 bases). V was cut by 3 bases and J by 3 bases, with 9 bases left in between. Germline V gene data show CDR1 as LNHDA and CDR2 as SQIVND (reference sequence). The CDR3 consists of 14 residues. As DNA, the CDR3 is TGTGCCAGTAGTATCCAGGGGTACAATCAGCCCCAGCATTTT. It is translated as CASSIQGYNQPQHF. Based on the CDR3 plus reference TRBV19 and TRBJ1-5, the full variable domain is DGGITQSPKYLFRKEGQNVTLSCEQNLNHDAMYWYRQDPGQGLRLIYYSQIVNDFQKGDIAEGYSVSREKKESFPLTVTSAQKNPTAFYLCASSIQGYNQPQHFGDGTRLSIL.

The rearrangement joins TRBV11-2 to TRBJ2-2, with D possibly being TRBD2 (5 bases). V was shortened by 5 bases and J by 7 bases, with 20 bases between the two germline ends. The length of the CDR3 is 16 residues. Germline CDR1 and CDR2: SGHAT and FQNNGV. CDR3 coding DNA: TGTGCCAGCAGCCTGGGGAAGCAAGGAGGTAACGGGGAGCTGTTTTTT. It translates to CASSLGKQGGNGELFF.